These 20 T cell receptor beta chains share one sample of origin, sequenced in a study of naive and memory T cell subsets. General study findings and limits: Naive repertoires, especially CD8, held a few larger clonotypes, possibly memory cells re-expressing CD45RA.

What these receptors recognize is not known. Two oligonucleotides, mixed equimolar, formed the beta constant-region primer covering TRBC1 and TRBC2. Ligated cDNA was amplified by four rounds of PCR with nested alpha and beta constant-region primers and SP2. Each CDR3 protein is one row after TCRdb ran MiXCR on the UMI-ligation and nested PCR reads. The data contain 120,000 to 150,000 distinct CDR3 sequences, roughly a fifth of them singletons. The sample comprised naive CD8+ T cells from blood. The receptors here all came from a human donor in good health.

The J gene is TRBJ1-1, the V gene TRBV6-5; D is undetermined. There are 14 residues in the CDR3. V lost 0 bases, J lost 0 bases, and 5 bases lay in between. Per germline, CDR1 MNHEY and CDR2 SVGAGI. CDR3 protein: CASSYSGLNTEAFF. For the CDR3, the DNA is TGTGCCAGCAGTTACTCAGGATTGAACACTGAAGCTTTCTTT.

J is TRBJ1-1 and V is TRBV13; weak D call: TRBD1 (5 bases). V was clipped by 5 bases and J by 1 base, with 11 bases between them. This CDR3 contains 14 residues. Germline V gene sequence: CDR1 PRHDT, CDR2 FYEKMQ (reference sequence). Here the CDR3 DNA reads TGTGCCAGCAGCGACGACAGTCGGAACACTGAAGCTTTCTTT. This codes for CASSDDSRNTEAFF.

This clonotype was observed a few times. The CDR3 bases are TGTGCCAGCAGCTTGGCGTCGGGCAGTCGCTCCTACAATGAGCAGTTCTTC. Translation: CASSLASGSRSYNEQFF. This chain links TRBV5-6 with TRBJ2-1; D remains ambiguous. The V end lost 0 bases, the J end lost 0 bases, and 13 bases lay between the germline ends. CDR1 and CDR2 from the germline V gene are SGHDT and YYEEEE. This CDR3 contains 17 residues. The variable domain in full, with the rest retrieved from reference TRBV5-6 and TRBJ2-1, is DAGVTQSPTHLIKTRGQQVTLRCSPKSGHDTVSWYQQALGQGPQFIFQYYEEEERQRGNFPDRFSGHQFPNYSSELNVNALLLGDSALYLCASSLASGSRSYNEQFFGPGTRLTVL.

The chain links TRBV20-1 to TRBJ2-1; TRBD1 might be the D (6 bases). CDR1 and CDR2 (germline): DFQATT, SNEGSKA (reference sequence). Deletions cut 0 bases from V and 6 bases from J, with 12 bases between. The CDR3 is made up of 14 amino acids. CDR3 in amino acids: CSARDLRGINEQFF. The CDR3, as DNA: TGCAGTGCTAGAGATCTGAGGGGGATCAATGAGCAGTTCTTC.

This clonotype has only a few counts. This chain joins TRBV6-5 and TRBJ2-2; D gene ambiguous. Between the trimmed V and J ends, which lost 6 bases and 4 bases, there was a span of 15 bases. Per the germline V gene, CDR1 is MNHEY and CDR2 is SVGAGI. This CDR3 spans 15 amino acids. CDR3 bases: TGTGCCAGCAGAAAACTCCCGACGGGCACCGGGGAGCTGTTTTTT. Translation: CASRKLPTGTGELFF.

This clonotype was seen only a few times. The rearrangement links TRBV29-1 to TRBJ2-3; possibly TRBD2 for D (6 bases). Germline CDR1 is SQVTM and CDR2 is ANQGSEA. Deletions cut 4 bases from V and 2 bases from J, with 16 bases between. This CDR3 comprises 15 residues. CDR3 protein: CSVVISGAVTDTQYF. For the CDR3, the DNA is TGCAGCGTTGTTATTAGCGGAGCGGTCACAGATACGCAGTATTTT.

The V call is TRBV12-5, the J call TRBJ2-3, with 11 bases aligning to TRBD2. V lost 5 bases to trimming and J lost 3 bases; unmatched junction nucleotides: 4. The germline gives CDR1 LGHNT, CDR2 FRNRAP. This CDR3 is 15 amino acids long. The CDR3 spells CASGPGTSGTDTQYF. In DNA, the CDR3 is TGTGCTAGTGGTCCCGGGACTAGCGGAACAGATACGCAGTATTTT.

This clonotype showed up just a few times. The rearrangement links TRBV4-1 to TRBJ2-7, with D tentatively TRBD1 (6 bases). This CDR3 contains 13 residues. Germline-derived CDR1 and CDR2 are MGHRA and YSYEKL. V dropped 5 bases and J dropped 3 bases, with 11 bases sitting between them. The CDR3 reads CASSMGAGYEQYF. The CDR3 DNA reads TGCGCCAGCAGCATGGGGGCGGGCTACGAGCAGTACTTC.

J is TRBJ2-7 and V is TRBV28; the D gene could be TRBD1 or TRBD2 (6 bases each). CDR1 is MDHEN and CDR2 is SYDVKM in the germline V gene. The CDR3 extends over 14 amino acids. V was cut by 5 bases and J by 0 bases, with 11 bases left in between. CDR3 sequence reads: CASSHGGYSYEQYF. As DNA, the CDR3 is TGTGCCAGCAGTCACGGGGGCTACTCCTACGAGCAGTACTTC.

This clonotype was seen only a few times. This sequence joins TRBV10-3 and TRBJ2-1; 8 bases agree with TRBD1. CDR3 size: 16 residues. The ends lost 6 bases at V and 1 base at J; junction bases unmatched: 8. Germline V gives CDR1 ENHRY, CDR2 SYGVKD. CDR3 DNA: TGTGCCATCAGGGGTGGACAGGGCAAATCCTACAATGAGCAGTTCTTC. Its protein product is CAIRGGQGKSYNEQFF.

There are a few counts of this clonotype. The chain carries TRBV7-9 and TRBJ2-7, with a tentative D call TRBD1 (5 bases). V lost 3 bases and J lost 0, with 12 bases in between. CDR1 SEHNR and CDR2 FQNEAQ come from the germline V gene (reference sequence). The CDR3 runs 15 residues. The DNA for the CDR3 is TGTGCCAGCAGCTTCCAGGGTCATTCCTCCTACGAGCAGTACTTC. As protein: CASSFQGHSSYEQYF. The whole variable domain, filled in from reference TRBV7-9 and TRBJ2-7, reads DTGVSQNPRHKITKRGQNVTFRCDPISEHNRLYWYRQTLGQGPEFLTYFQNEAQLEKSRLLSDRFSAERPKGSFSTLEIQRTEQGDSAMYLCASSFQGHSSYEQYFGPGTRLTVT.

This chain joins TRBV24-1 and TRBJ2-3; TRBD2 aligns across 12 bases. Germline CDR1 KGHDR, CDR2 SFDVKD. The CDR3 runs to 18 residues. V lost 0 bases to trimming and J lost 0 bases; unmatched junction nucleotides: 3. The CDR3: CATSDLSGTSGSTDTQYF. The CDR3 DNA reads TGTGCCACCAGTGATTTGTCCGGGACTAGCGGGAGCACAGATACGCAGTATTTT.

This clonotype was seen a handful of times. The chain uses TRBV11-2 and TRBJ2-1, with no clear D. The CDR3 contains 15 residues. CDR1 is SGHAT and CDR2 is FQNNGV in the germline V gene. The V end lost 5 bases, the J end lost 6 bases, and 17 bases lay between the germline ends. CDR3 nucleotides: TGTGCCAGCAGCCTAAGGACCAGCTGGGGCAATGAGCAGTTCTTC. It yields the protein CASSLRTSWGNEQFF.

This chain joins TRBV5-6 and TRBJ2-1, with TRBD1 identical over 7 bases. Trimming at V came to 1 base and at J to 7 bases, leaving 11 bases not matched to a gene. CDR1 and CDR2 (germline): SGHDT, YYEEEE. The CDR3 is 16 residues long. The CDR3 reads CASSLSGRGRPNEQFF. DNA of the CDR3: TGTGCCAGCAGCTTGAGTGGTAGGGGGCGACCAAATGAGCAGTTCTTC.

This rearrangement joins TRBV6-1 to TRBJ2-5; weak D call: TRBD2 (6 bases). The germline CDR1 and CDR2 sequences are MNHNS and SASEGT. The germline V and J ends were trimmed by 8 bases and 2 bases, with 12 bases remaining between them. The CDR3 has 13 amino acids. CDR3 loop: CASVLADQETQYF. CDR3 DNA sequence: TGTGCCAGCGTATTAGCGGATCAAGAGACCCAGTACTTC.

This chain links TRBV2 with TRBJ2-2; tentatively, D is TRBD2 (5 bases). Trimming shortened V by 0 bases and J by 2 bases, and 13 bases separated the two germline ends. CDR3 length: 17 amino acids. CDR1 SNHLY and CDR2 FYNNEI come from the germline V gene. The CDR3 reads CASSEAPSGYNTGELFF. The CDR3 DNA follows: TGTGCCAGCAGTGAAGCGCCAAGCGGATATAACACCGGGGAGCTGTTTTTT.

This clonotype appeared a few times. This sequence joins TRBV27 and TRBJ1-5; TRBD1 matches at 7 bases. V shed 6 bases and J 7 bases; nucleotides not matched to a gene: 12. CDR3 length: 15 amino acids. CDR1 and CDR2 (germline): MNHEY, SMNVEV (reference sequence). This chain's CDR3 is CASSPSTTGEQPQHF. The CDR3 nucleotides are TGTGCCAGCAGCCCATCGACAACAGGGGAACAGCCCCAGCATTTT.

The V and J genes are TRBV28 and TRBJ2-7, with 8 bases aligning to TRBD1. In germline, CDR1 is MDHEN, CDR2 SYDVKM. The junction had 10 bases not matched to a gene; V was cut back by 4 bases and J by 2 bases. The CDR3 is made up of 16 amino acids. The CDR3 is CASSSPGRTGTYEQYF. The CDR3 DNA reads TGTGCCAGCAGTTCCCCAGGCAGGACAGGGACCTACGAGCAGTACTTC.

This clonotype appeared a few times. The chain couples TRBV7-2 to TRBJ2-3; D is perhaps TRBD2 (6 bases). CDR1 and CDR2 from the germline V gene are SGHTA and FQGNSA. This CDR3 region has 15 residues. Trimming shortened V by 2 bases and J by 4 bases, and 13 bases separated the two germline ends. CDR3 amino acids: CASSLWDSQPDTQYF. CDR3 bases: TGTGCCAGCAGCTTATGGGACTCCCAACCAGATACGCAGTATTTT.

J is TRBJ2-3 and V is TRBV15; TRBD2 aligns across 8 bases. The CDR3 length is 17 residues. The germline V gene has CDR1 LNHNV and CDR2 YYDKDF (reference sequence). Trimming cost V 2 bases and J 2 bases; bases outside gene matches: 9. The DNA for the CDR3 is TGTGCCACCAGCAGATCCCCGGGGGGGAGCAACACAGATACGCAGTATTTT. Translating gives CATSRSPGGSNTDTQYF.